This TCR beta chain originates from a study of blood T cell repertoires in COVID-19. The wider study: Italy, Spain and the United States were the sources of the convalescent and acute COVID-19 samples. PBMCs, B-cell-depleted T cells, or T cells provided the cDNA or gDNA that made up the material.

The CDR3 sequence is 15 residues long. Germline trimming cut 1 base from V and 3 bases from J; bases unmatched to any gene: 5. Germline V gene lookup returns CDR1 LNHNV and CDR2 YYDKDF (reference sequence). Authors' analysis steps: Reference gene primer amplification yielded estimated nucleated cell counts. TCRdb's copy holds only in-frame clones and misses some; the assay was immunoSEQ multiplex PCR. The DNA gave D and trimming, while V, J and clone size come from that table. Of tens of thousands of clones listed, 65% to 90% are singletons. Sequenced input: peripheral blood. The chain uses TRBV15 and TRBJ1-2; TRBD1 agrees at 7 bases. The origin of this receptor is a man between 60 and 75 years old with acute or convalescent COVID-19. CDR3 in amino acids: CATSRGTGTDYGYTF. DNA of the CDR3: TGTGCCACCAGCAGAGGAACCGGGACAGACTATGGCTACACCTTC.